Listed here are 5 T cell receptor beta chains from one sample, sequenced in a study of response to subunit inactivated influenza vaccine. In TCRdb, the RT-PCR reads were re-called with MiXCR into one record per CDR3 protein. The table has about 530,000 distinct CDR3 sequences, 10% to 15% seen once. Material: PBMCs from blood, obtained about 40 days after vaccination. The receptor source for this set is a man in his fifties who received an inactivated influenza vaccine.

V is TRBV30 and J is TRBJ2-5; D is perhaps TRBD1 (5 bases). CDR1 GTSNPN and CDR2 SVGIG come from the germline V gene (reference sequence). V lost 0 bases and J lost 2, with 13 bases in between. The CDR3 has 15 amino acids. The CDR3 protein is CAWSVLAGQQETQYF. The CDR3 DNA is TGTGCCTGGAGTGTATTGGCAGGGCAGCAAGAGACCCAGTACTTC. Together with reference TRBV30 and TRBJ2-5, the CDR3 gives the full variable domain: SQTIHQWPATLVQPVGSPLSLECTVEGTSNPNLYWYRQAAGRGLQLLFYSVGIGQISSEVPQNLSASRPQDRQFILSSKKLLLSDSGFYLCAWSVLAGQQETQYFGPGTRLLVL.

This clonotype was observed a few times. This may arise from a read error, as a much more abundant clone is one base away. V and J are TRBV9 and TRBJ2-6; D call uncertain. This CDR3 is 15 amino acids long. Germline V CDR1 and CDR2: SGDLS, YYNGEE. The V end lost 0 bases, the J end lost 0 bases, and 4 bases lay between the germline ends. The CDR3 sequence: CASSVEGSGANVLTF. The CDR3, as DNA: TGTGCCAGCAGCGTAGAGGGCTCTGGGGCCAACGTCCTGACTTTC.

This clonotype occurred many times. The chain joins TRBV11-2 to TRBJ2-1; either TRBD1 or TRBD2 may fit D (5 bases each). V was pared by 5 bases and J by 3 bases, with 17 bases between. CDR1 SGHAT and CDR2 FQNNGV come from the germline V gene. The CDR3 spans 16 residues. The CDR3 is CASSRSGQGVYNEQFF. For the CDR3, the DNA is TGTGCCAGCAGCCGTTCCGGGCAGGGAGTCTACAATGAGCAGTTCTTC.

In this sample, this clonotype turned up a few times. The V and J genes are TRBV12-3 or TRBV12-4 and TRBJ2-1, with a tentative D call TRBD2 (6 bases). V was trimmed by 3 bases and J by 6 bases, leaving 9 bases between them. The CDR3 has 13 amino acids. The CDR3: CASSLASANEQFF. The CDR3 nucleotides are TGTGCCAGCAGTTTGGCTAGCGCCAATGAGCAGTTCTTC.

This clonotype was observed a few times. J is TRBJ1-6 and V is TRBV20-1; 8 bases align to TRBD1. The CDR3 is 13 amino acids. Losses at the gene ends were 5 bases for V and 8 bases for J; bases not matched to a gene: 5. CDR1 and CDR2 (germline): DFQATT, SNEGSKA (reference sequence). The CDR3: CSAVRGPDSPLHF. CDR3 nucleotides: TGCAGTGCTGTCAGGGGGCCGGATTCACCCCTCCACTTT.